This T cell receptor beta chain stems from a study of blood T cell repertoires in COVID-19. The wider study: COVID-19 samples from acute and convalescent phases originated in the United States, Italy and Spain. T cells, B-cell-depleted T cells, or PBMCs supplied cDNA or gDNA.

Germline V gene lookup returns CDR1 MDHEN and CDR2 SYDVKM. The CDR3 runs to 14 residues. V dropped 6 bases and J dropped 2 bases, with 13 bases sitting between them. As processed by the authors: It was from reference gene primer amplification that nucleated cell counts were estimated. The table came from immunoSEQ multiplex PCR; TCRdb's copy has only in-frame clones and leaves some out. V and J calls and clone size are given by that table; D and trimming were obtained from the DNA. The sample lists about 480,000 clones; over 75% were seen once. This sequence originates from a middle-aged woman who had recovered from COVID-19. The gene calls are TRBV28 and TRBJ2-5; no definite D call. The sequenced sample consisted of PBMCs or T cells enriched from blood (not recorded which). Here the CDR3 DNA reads TGTGCCAGCAGCGTCTTACAGTTACAAGAGACCCAGTACTTC. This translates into CASSVLQLQETQYF.